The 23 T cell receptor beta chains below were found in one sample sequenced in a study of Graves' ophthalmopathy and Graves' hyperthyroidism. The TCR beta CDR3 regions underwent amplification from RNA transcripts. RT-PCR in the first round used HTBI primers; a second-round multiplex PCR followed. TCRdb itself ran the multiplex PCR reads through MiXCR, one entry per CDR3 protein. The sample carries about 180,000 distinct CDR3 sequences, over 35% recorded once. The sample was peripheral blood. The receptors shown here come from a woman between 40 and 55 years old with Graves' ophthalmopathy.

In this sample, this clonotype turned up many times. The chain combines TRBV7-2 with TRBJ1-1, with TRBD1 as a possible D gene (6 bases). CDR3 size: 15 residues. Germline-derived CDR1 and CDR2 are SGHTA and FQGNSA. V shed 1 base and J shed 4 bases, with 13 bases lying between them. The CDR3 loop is CASSLGLGGGTEAFF. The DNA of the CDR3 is TGTGCCAGCAGCTTAGGGTTAGGGGGGGGCACTGAAGCTTTCTTT.

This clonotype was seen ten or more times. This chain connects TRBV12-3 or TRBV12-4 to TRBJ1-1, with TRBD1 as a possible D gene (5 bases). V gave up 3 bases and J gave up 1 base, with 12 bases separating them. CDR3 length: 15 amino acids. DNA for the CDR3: TGTGCCAGCAGTTTGGGTTGGGGCGGGAACACTGAAGCTTTCTTT. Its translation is CASSLGWGGNTEAFF.

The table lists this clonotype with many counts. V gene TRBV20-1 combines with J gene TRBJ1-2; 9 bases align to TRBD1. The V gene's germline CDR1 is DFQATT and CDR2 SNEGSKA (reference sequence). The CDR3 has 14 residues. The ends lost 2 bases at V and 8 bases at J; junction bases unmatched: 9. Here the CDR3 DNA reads TGCAGTGCTAGATTGGACAGGGGCTCTGGAGGCTACACCTTC. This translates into CSARLDRGSGGYTF.

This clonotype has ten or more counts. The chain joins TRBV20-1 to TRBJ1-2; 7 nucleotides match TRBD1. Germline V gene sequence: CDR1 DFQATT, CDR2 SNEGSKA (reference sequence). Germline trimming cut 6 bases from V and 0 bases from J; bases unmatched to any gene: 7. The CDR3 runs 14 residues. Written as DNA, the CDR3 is TGCAGTGCCATCCGACAGGGCTCTAACTATGGCTACACCTTC. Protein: CSAIRQGSNYGYTF.

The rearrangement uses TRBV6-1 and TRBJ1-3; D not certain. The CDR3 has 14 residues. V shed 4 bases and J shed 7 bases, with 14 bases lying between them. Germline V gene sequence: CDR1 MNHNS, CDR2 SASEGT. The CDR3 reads CASSGGSGWNTIYF. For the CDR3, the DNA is TGTGCCAGCAGTGGGGGTAGCGGCTGGAACACCATATATTTT.

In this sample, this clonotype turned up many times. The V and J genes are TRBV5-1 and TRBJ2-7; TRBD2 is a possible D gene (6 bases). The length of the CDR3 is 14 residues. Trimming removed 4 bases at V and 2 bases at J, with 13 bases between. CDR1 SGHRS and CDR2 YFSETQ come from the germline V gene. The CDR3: CASSAGPQTYEQYF. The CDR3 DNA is TGCGCCAGCAGCGCGGGACCGCAGACCTACGAGCAGTACTTC.

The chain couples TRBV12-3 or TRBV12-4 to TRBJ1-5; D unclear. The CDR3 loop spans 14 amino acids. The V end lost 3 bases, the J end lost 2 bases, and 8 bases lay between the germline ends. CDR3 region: CASSFLLGNQPQHF. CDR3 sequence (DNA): TGTGCCAGCAGTTTCTTGTTGGGCAATCAGCCCCAGCATTTT.

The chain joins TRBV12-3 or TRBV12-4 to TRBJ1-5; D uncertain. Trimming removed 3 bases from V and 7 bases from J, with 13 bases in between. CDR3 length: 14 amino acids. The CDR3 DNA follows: TGTGCCAGCAGTTTGTCCGATCGAGGGCAGCCCCAGCATTTT. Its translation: CASSLSDRGQPQHF.

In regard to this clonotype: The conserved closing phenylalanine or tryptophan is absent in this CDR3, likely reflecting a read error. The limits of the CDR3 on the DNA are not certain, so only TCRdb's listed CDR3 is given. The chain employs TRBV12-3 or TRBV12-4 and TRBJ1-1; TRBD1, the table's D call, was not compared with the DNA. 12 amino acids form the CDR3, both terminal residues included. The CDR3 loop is CASSSSYGTGRI.

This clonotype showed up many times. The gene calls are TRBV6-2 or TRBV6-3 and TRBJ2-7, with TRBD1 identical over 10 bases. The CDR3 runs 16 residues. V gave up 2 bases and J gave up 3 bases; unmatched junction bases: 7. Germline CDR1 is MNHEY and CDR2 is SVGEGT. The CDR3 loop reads CASSYAQGTGDYEQYF. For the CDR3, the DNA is TGTGCCAGCAGTTACGCCCAGGGGACAGGGGACTACGAGCAGTACTTC.

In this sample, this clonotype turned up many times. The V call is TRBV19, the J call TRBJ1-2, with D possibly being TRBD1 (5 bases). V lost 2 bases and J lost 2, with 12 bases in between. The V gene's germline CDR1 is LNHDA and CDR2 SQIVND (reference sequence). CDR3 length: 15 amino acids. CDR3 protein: CASSILGQLNYGYTF. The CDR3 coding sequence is TGTGCCAGTAGTATACTAGGACAACTAAACTATGGCTACACCTTC.

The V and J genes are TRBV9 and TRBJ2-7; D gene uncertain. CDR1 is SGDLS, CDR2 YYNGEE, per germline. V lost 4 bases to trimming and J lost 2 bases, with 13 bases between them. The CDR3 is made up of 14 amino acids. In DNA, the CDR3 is TGTGCCAGCAGCTTAGTGGATGGCACCTACGAGCAGTACTTC. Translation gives CASSLVDGTYEQYF.

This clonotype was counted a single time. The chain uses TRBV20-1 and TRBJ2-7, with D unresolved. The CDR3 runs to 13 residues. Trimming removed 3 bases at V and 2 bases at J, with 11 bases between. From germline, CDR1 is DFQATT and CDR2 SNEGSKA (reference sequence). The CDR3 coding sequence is TGCAGTGCTAGTGACGGTTCCCCCTACGAGCAGTACTTC. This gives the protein CSASDGSPYEQYF.

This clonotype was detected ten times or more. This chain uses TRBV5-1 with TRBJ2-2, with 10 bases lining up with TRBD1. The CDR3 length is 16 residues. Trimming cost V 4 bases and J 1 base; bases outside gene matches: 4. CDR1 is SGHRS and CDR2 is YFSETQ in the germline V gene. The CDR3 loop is CASSQGDRGNTGELFF. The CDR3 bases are TGCGCCAGCAGCCAAGGGGACAGGGGGAACACCGGGGAGCTGTTTTTT.

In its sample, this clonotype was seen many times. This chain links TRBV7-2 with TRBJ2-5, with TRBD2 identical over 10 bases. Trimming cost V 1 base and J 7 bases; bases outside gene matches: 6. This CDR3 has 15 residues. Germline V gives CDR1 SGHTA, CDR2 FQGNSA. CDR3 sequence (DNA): TGTGCCAGCAGCTTAGTAGCGGGAGGCCAGGCGACCCAGTACTTC. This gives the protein CASSLVAGGQATQYF.

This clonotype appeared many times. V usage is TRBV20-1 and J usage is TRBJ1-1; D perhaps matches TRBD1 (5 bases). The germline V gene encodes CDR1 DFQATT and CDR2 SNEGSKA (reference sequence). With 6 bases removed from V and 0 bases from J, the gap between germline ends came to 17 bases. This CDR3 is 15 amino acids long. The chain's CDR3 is CSAPTQGGMNTEAFF. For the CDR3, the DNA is TGCAGTGCCCCAACCCAGGGAGGGATGAACACTGAAGCTTTCTTT.

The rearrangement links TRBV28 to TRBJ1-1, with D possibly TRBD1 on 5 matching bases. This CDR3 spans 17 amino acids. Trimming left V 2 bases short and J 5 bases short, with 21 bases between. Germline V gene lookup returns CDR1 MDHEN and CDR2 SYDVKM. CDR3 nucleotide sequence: TGTGCCAGCAGTTTAGGACCGGGCCAAAGGGAGGGGACTGAAGCTTTCTTT. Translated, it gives CASSLGPGQREGTEAFF.

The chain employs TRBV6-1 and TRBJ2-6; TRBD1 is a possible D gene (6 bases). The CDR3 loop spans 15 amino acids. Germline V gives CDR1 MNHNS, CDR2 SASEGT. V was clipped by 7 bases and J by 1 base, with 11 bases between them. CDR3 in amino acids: CASTPGQSGANVLTF. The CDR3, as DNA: TGTGCCAGCACTCCCGGACAGTCTGGGGCCAACGTCCTGACTTTC.

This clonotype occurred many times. This chain's CDR3 is CAISERSGLNTEAFF. In nucleotides, the CDR3 is TGTGCCATCAGTGAAAGGTCAGGCCTGAACACTGAAGCTTTCTTT. This rearrangement joins TRBV10-3 to TRBJ1-1, with unresolved D. The germline gives CDR1 ENHRY, CDR2 SYGVKD. V gave up 3 bases and J gave up 0 bases, with 11 bases separating them. The CDR3 runs 15 residues.

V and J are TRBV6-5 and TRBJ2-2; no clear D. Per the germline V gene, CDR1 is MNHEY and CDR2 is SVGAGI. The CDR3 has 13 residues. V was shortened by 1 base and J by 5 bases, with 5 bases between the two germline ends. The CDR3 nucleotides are TGTGCCAGCAGTTACTGGCTTACCGGGGAGCTGTTTTTT. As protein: CASSYWLTGELFF.

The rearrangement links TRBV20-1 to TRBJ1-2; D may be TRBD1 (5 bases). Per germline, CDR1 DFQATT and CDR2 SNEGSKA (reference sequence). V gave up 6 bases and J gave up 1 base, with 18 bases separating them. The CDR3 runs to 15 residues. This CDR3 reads CSAIVAGGDNYGYTF. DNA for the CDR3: TGCAGTGCCATAGTGGCCGGGGGGGATAACTATGGCTACACCTTC.

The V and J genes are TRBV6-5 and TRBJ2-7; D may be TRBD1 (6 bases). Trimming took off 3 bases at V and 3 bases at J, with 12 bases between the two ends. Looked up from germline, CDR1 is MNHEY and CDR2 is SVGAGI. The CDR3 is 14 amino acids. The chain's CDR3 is CASSYGDTDYEQYF. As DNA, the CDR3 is TGTGCCAGCAGTTATGGGGACACCGACTACGAGCAGTACTTC.

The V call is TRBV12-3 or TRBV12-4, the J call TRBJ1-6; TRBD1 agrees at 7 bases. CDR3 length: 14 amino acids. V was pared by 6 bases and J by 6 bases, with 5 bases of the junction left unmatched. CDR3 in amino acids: CASRRDSFNSPLHF. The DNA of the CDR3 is TGTGCCAGCAGGAGGGACAGTTTTAATTCACCCCTCCACTTT.